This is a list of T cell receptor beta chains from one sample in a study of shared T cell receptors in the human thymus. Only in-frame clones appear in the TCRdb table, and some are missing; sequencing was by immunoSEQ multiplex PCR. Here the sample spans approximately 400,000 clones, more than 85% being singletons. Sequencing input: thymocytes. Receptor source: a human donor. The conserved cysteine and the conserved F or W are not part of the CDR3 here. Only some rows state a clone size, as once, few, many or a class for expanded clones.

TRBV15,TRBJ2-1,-,ATSSGGRLNNEQF
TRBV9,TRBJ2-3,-,ASSVDGYSSSTDTQY
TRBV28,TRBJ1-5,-,ASSSLSLGQNQPQH
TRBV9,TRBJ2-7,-,ASSAPGTYEQY
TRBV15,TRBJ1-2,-,ATSRDSANYGYT
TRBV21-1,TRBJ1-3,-,ASSKVSSSGNTIY
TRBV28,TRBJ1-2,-,AIRPFLGANYGYT
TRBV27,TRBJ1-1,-,ASSPQGGIGTEAF
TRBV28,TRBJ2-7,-,ASSLSGGGLGYEQY
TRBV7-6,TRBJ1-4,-,ASSLGVALKWTNEKLF
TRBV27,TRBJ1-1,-,ASSLLTRGRAEAF
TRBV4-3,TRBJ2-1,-,ASSQSRTSGIKNEQF
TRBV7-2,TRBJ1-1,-,ASSLEGEGEAF
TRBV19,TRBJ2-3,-,ASSKEGLAGAGMWDTQY
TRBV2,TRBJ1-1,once,ASSDPGQGSWANTEAF
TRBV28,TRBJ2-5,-,ASSSKAAETQY
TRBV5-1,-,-,ASSLEGLAGVQYEQY
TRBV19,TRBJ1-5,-,ASRGDRRNQPQH
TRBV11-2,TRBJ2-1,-,ASSSGINGEQF
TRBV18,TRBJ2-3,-,ASSPRSRGRPCTDTQY
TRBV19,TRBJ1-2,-,ASSIDRGTGGAYGYT
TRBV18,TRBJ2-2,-,ASSPHPRTVNTGELF
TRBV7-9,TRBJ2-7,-,ASSSGLAAYEQY
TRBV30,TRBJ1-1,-,AWSATGWDTEAF
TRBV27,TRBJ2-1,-,ASSLGMDEQF
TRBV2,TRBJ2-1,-,ASTGLAENNEQF
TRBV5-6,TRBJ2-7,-,ASSWGSKSLYEQY
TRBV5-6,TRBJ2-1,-,ASSRLALLSSYNEQF
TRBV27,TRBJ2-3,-,ASSLGRGTDTQY
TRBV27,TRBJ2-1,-,ASIKVGRGLAGEEPDEQF
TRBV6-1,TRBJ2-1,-,ASSAETLAAVYNEQF
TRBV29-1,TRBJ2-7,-,SVVKGDRENVEQY
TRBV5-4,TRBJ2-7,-,ASSPPPAGGFSYEQY
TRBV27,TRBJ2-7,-,ASSSNWGMAYEQY
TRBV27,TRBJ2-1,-,ASSVQGGGASYNEQF
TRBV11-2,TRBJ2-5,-,ASSLDRRRASEETQY